This entry is about one TCR beta chain. The data are from a study of blood T cell repertoires in COVID-19. Germline CDR1 is SGHAT and CDR2 is FQNNGV. CDR3 length: 14 residues. V was cut by 1 base and J by 3 bases, with 9 bases left in between. TCRdb's table, derived via immunoSEQ multiplex PCR, lists solely in-frame clones and lacks some. The sample has roughly 180,000 clones, more than 80% seen once. The sample was PBMCs or T cells enriched from blood (not recorded which). The chain uses TRBV11-2 and TRBJ1-1, with D unclear. The TCR comes from a man between 40 and 49 years old who had recovered from COVID-19. CDR3 region: CASSLVYGDTEAFF. DNA of the CDR3: TGTGCCAGCAGCTTAGTTTACGGGGACACTGAAGCTTTCTTT.